A single sample is the source of the 5 T cell receptor beta chains below, sequenced in a study of sequential checkpoint blockade in melanoma. Documented treatment: randomized to nivolumab then ipilimumab (arm A) or the reverse (arm B). Produced via immunoSEQ multiplex PCR; TCRdb's table is partial and in-frame only. This repertoire shows roughly 12,000 clones, around 65% found once; its top ten account for 20% to 25%. The sequenced sample was CD8+ T cells sorted from blood (inferred from file names), obtained from a patient given nivolumab and ipilimumab in sequence. These receptors were collected from a human donor with melanoma.

This clone was found a few times. The chain recombines TRBV15 with TRBJ2-7; 9 bases agree with TRBD2. There are 14 residues in the CDR3. The germline V gene has CDR1 LNHNV and CDR2 YYDKDF (reference sequence). CDR3 DNA sequence: TGTGCCACCAGCAGTGAAACGGGACTAGCCTCGCTTTCGGTC. Encoded protein: CATSSETGLASLSV.

The genes are TRBV9 and TRBJ2-1; a weak D match, TRBD1 (6 bases). The CDR3 is made up of 16 amino acids. Trimming shortened V by 0 bases and J by 5 bases, and 15 bases separated the two germline ends. CDR1 is SGDLS and CDR2 is YYNGEE in the germline V gene. CDR3 coding DNA: TGTGCCAGCAGCGTAGGACAGGCTATTGTCAACAATGAGCAGTTCTTC. Translated: CASSVGQAIVNNEQFF.

With regard to this clone: This sample also contains other DNA sequences that code for the same CDR3. This chain links TRBV7-3 with TRBJ1-1; the D gene is possibly TRBD1 (6 bases). Germline V gene sequence: CDR1 SGHTA, CDR2 FQGTGA. The CDR3 consists of 13 residues. Trimming pared 3 bases from V and 5 bases from J, leaving 10 bases between. The CDR3: CASSLGQLTEAFF. CDR3 sequence (DNA): TGTGCCAGCAGCTTGGGACAATTGACTGAAGCTTTCTTT.

In this sample, this clone is medium-sized. V and J are TRBV2 and TRBJ2-4; 10 positions match TRBD2. J lost 0 bases, V lost 4 bases, and 9 bases had no gene match. The CDR3 is 18 residues long. CDR1 and CDR2 (germline): SNHLY, FYNNEI. The CDR3 nucleotides read TGTGCCAGCAGTGTCGGGGTAGCGGGGGGTTTAGCCAAAAACATTCAGTACTTC. Translation gives CASSVGVAGGLAKNIQYF.

The chain combines TRBV4-2 with TRBJ2-7; tentative D call: TRBD1 (5 bases). Trimming pared 9 bases from V and 0 bases from J, leaving 24 bases between. This CDR3 contains 17 residues. The germline CDR1 and CDR2 sequences are LGHNA and YNFKEQ. CDR3 DNA: TGTGCCAGAAGCTTGGTAAGGGGCAGGGTTGGCTCCTACGAGCAGTACTTC. As protein: CARSLVRGRVGSYEQYF.